This TCR beta chain emerged from a study of T cell repertoires in cytomegalovirus infection. Across the study: Shared public TCR beta signatures pointed to both CMV infection and a matching HLA type.

Comment on this clonotype: Its antigen is unknown.

Trimming cost V 3 bases and J 10 bases, with 13 bases left between them. The CDR3 extends over 13 amino acids. Using its own MiXCR run on the reads, TCRdb lists one record per CDR3 protein. The table has about 310,000 distinct CDR3 sequences, 25% seen once. Here the sequenced sample was cultured PBMCs, taken from culture after CMV antigen stimulation. This chain connects TRBV12-3 or TRBV12-4 to TRBJ2-1; D is possibly TRBD2 (5 bases). The TCR sequence derives from a human donor in good health (CMV status not recorded). Some clones in this sample may be carry-over from other donors' samples. CDR3 loop: CASSLTGKLEQFF. The CDR3 coding sequence is TGTGCCAGCAGTTTGACGGGGAAGCTCGAGCAGTTCTTC.